Given below is one T cell receptor beta chain in context. The authors reverse transcribed roughly 0.5 to 1 ug RNA with random hexamers. TCRdb fed the immunoSEQ multiplex PCR reads into MiXCR, producing one record per CDR3 protein. The sample has about 110,000 distinct CDR3 sequences, 95% to 98% seen once. The data derive from a study of CD8 T cells in Susac syndrome. TCR beta from blood CD8+ and CD4+ T cells was sequenced. Negative isolation was used for CD8+ and CD4+ T cells, and FACS enrichment was applied to TEMRA cells. Sample: CD4+ T cells from PBMCs. This TCR was sampled from a human donor in good health.

The CDR3 DNA is TGCGCCAGCAGCTTGTTATCGGGGCCCCAAGAGACCCAGTACTTC. Amino acids: CASSLLSGPQETQYF. This sequence joins TRBV5-1 and TRBJ2-5; tentatively, D is TRBD1 or TRBD2 (5 bases each). Germline CDR1 reads SGHRS; CDR2 reads YFSETQ. This CDR3 has 15 residues. Trimming cost V 1 base and J 1 base, with 11 bases left between them.